This section outlines one T cell receptor (beta chain) sequence together with its context. This clone turned up a few times. The clone's antigen remains unknown. Base qualities are not recorded, but no much larger clone differs from it by a single base. The entry originates in a study of blood T cell repertoires in COVID-19 (dated by TCRdb to 2020 to 2022). Looking at the study overall: The collaborator samples originated in the United States, Italy and Spain and spanned the acute and convalescent phases of COVID-19. Samples came from the ongoing ImmuneRACE study (first 160 participants) plus 1,254 subjects from 6 global collaborators. The sample metadata nearly always contained a de-identified subject ID, COVID-19 status, age in years and sex. The prospective study material was composed of cDNA or gDNA derived from T cells, B-cell-depleted T cells, or PBMCs. The repertoires were released in a freely available public database intended as a resource for research on the immune response to SARS-CoV-2. Where available, HLA class I and class II types were obtained from metadata supplied by the sample provider rather than from assay-based typing. The dataset comprised deeply sampled blood TCRbeta repertoires from subjects exposed to, actively infected with, or recovered from COVID-19.

Findings and caveats that apply to the study as a whole: The quantity of clinical and demographic metadata differed by source and by participant and was supplied without curation.

The immunoSEQ Assay, a bias-controlled multiplex PCR, was used to amplify TCRbeta CDR3 regions from genomic DNA. As for the authors' bioinformatics: Nucleated cell counts per sample were estimated from amplification of reference gene primers within the assay. To quantify the absolute abundance of each unique TCRbeta CDR3 rearrangement, sequence reads were collapsed and filtered. For each sample, productive Simpson clonality was calculated as the square root of Simpson's diversity index over productive rearrangements. This is the immuneACCESS table as TCRdb keeps it, with only in-frame sequences that have V and J called. A part of the clones is gone; compared with another copy, unresolved V genes explain less than half, and the rest is unexplained. V and J calls and clone size are copied from that table; D and trimming were computed from the DNA. The sample includes 64,000 or so clones, with about 86% observed a single time. Clones ranked in the top ten supply 1.2% of the sample.

Collaborating institutions collected whole blood in K2EDTA tubes following their own protocols. For TCRbeta analysis, collaborators shipped samples in one of three forms: frozen whole blood, isolated PBMCs, or DNA extracted from either of those sample types. Specimen: peripheral blood. This sequence was found in a man aged 35 to 55 with acute or convalescent COVID-19.

The DNA reads as follows: TGTGCCAGCAGCCCGTGGGGCCCAGGCACTGAAGCTTTCTTT. Its coded protein is CASSPWGPGTEAFF. The chain uses TRBV7-3 and TRBJ1-1; a weak D assignment points to TRBD1 (5 bases agree). Its CDR3 holds 14 amino acids, cysteine through phenylalanine. Here the CDR3 DNA is all that survives: 42 bases in frame from base 1. V and J are truncated by 5 bases and 4 bases respectively, leaving an intervening sequence of 14 bases. In the germline V gene, CDR1 corresponds to SGHTA and CDR2 to FQGTGA.